This T cell receptor (beta chain) derives from a study of CD8+ T cells in alopecia areata. General study findings and limits: More clonal than normal scalp was lesional scalp, particularly alopecia totalis/universalis. TCR sharing across patients was less clear than in mice, possibly HLA-related.

The CDR3 is made up of 14 amino acids. V was clipped by 5 bases and J by 3 bases; unmatched bases: 9. Germline V gives CDR1 SQVTM, CDR2 ANQGSEA. For this clone: Its antigen is not identified.

RNA was extracted and reverse transcribed into cDNA as the sequencing template. Method: immunoSEQ multiplex PCR; TCRdb's copy keeps in-frame clones and lacks some. The sample holds 65,000 to 70,000 clones, 50% to 75% seen once. The clonotype was recovered from a human donor with alopecia areata. The sequences come from CD8+ T cells sorted from blood, collected at week 0. J is TRBJ1-2 and V is TRBV29-1; the match to TRBD1 covers 7 bases. The CDR3 reads CSVLGETGDYGYTF. CDR3 coding DNA: TGCAGCGTTTTAGGCGAAACAGGGGACTATGGCTACACCTTC.